The T cell receptor (beta chain) described here comes from a study of blood T cell repertoires in COVID-19. The method was immunoSEQ multiplex PCR; TCRdb's version includes in-frame clones alone and lacks a portion of them. The data contain about 150,000 clones, approximately 80% of them singletons. The clonotype was recovered from a woman aged 55-70 years with COVID-19, enrolled during active disease. The sequenced sample was peripheral blood.

The CDR3 region is CASSPINQPQHF. The DNA of the CDR3 is TGTGCCAGCTCACCTATCAATCAGCCCCAGCATTTT. V gene TRBV18 combines with J gene TRBJ1-5; no definite D call. Germline CDR1 and CDR2: KGHSH and LQKENI. The germline V and J ends were trimmed by 3 bases and 3 bases, with 3 bases remaining between them. The CDR3 totals 12 residues. The full variable domain, completed using reference TRBV18 and TRBJ1-5, is NAGVMQNPRHLVRRRGQEARLRCSPMKGHSHVYWYRQLPEEGLKFMVYLQKENIIDESGMPKERFSAEFPKEGPSILRIQQVVRGDSAAYFCASSPINQPQHFGDGTRLSIL.